The text below deals with one T cell receptor (beta chain). The same CDR3 can be traced to other DNA sequences in this sample. CDR1 KGHSH and CDR2 LQKENI come from the germline V gene. CDR3 length equals 13 residues. V was trimmed by 2 bases and J by 1 base, leaving 5 bases between them. This sample was taken from a study of cytomegalovirus exposure and HLA in healthy donors. A multiplex PCR was run with 60 Vbeta primers and 13 Jbeta primers. Clones were sequenced by immunoSEQ multiplex PCR, and TCRdb holds only the in-frame ones, with some missing. This sample has about 130,000 clones, with about 81% found just once.

The sequencing sample was made of PBMCs. This chain links TRBV18 with TRBJ1-1; D gene unclear. The receptor was derived from a man younger than 45 in good health and CMV-seronegative. In DNA, the CDR3 is TGTGCCAGCTCACCAGCGGGGAACACTGAAGCTTTCTTT. Translation: CASSPAGNTEAFF.